This T cell receptor (beta chain) was identified during a study of cytomegalovirus exposure and HLA in healthy donors (dated by TCRdb to about 2017). About the investigation overall: An earlier analysis of 587 of the donors reported 250 to 350 Gb of sequence data and roughly 120 million unique TCR beta sequences obtained from roughly 170 million T cells. An early release covering more than 500 HLA-typed donors comprised about 310 gigabases of sequencing data and about 90 million unique TCR sequences. Of the 300 to 500 genotyped donors, 65% to 90% were placed in the genetic ancestry cluster associated with self-reported Caucasian donors. The study aimed to test whether signatures of past pathogen exposure could be identified by cataloging public T cell receptors. The T cell repertoires of 666 subjects were profiled by immunosequencing and related to cytomegalovirus serostatus. Besides the first cohort of roughly 700 subjects, a separate validation cohort made up of some 110 different subjects was used. To predict cytomegalovirus infection status, the study brought together high-throughput TCR immunosequencing, statistical association of individual TCRs with disease status, and machine learning. To study patterns of TCR occurrence, a later analysis re-analyzed previously published TCR beta repertoires from just over 650 donors and added high-resolution HLA genotyping. Rather than drawing on any new phenotypic data, the later analysis identified candidate immune exposures from TCR beta sequences and the way those sequences occurred across donors. In an earlier analysis of 587 of the donors, high-throughput TCR beta sequencing was used to judge whether each TCR beta V gene segment behaved as functional or pseudogenic. Donor age, sex, ethnicity and CMV serostatus were compiled alongside the repertoire data. A later genetic analysis used genome-wide SNP genotypes for about 65% of the 666 donors, treating that subset as a discovery cohort. Every repertoire in the discovery cohort had been generated on one and the same sequencing platform. Both class I and class II loci were covered by HLA typing, at four-digit resolution. Typing coverage differed by locus: A, B, C, DRB1 and DQB1 were typed in roughly 620-630 donors, DQA1 in 522, DPA1 in some 610, and DPB1 in 400 to 480. Several DR-DQ haplotypes were handled as single units for association and clustering because linkage in the cohort was strong. Among some 400 genotyped donors of the cohort, an average of approximately 240,000 unique TCR beta nucleotide sequences was sequenced per donor, of which roughly 18% were non-productive. General conclusions and limits of the study: Most TCR sequences were seen in very few donors, while some public TCRs were found in many individuals. At a false discovery rate of 0.05, a later analysis linked some 18,000 TCR beta sequences to specific HLA alleles. Most CMV-associated TCR beta chains appeared to be HLA-restricted in a later analysis, and the HLA associations seemed to be driven largely by CMV exposure. CMV serostatus was the only immune exposure information available for the cohort. The presence/absence analyses assumed that sequencing depth was roughly uniform across donors, and that assumption may not be true. When HLA alleles, especially DR and DQ, strongly co-occurred, TCR associations were difficult to assign to individual alleles. It was suggested by the authors that the approach could potentially be generalized to other disease states and immunological phenotypes. Only TCR beta chains were sequenced in this cohort, and the absence of alpha or paired-chain data limited detectable features. The classifier was reported to diagnose cytomegalovirus status with high specificity and sensitivity in both the original and validation cohorts. A later genetic analysis reported fewer N-insertions in productive TCRs among donors in an Asian-associated ancestry cluster than the approximately 670-donor mean. A later analysis found that HLA-associated TCR beta chains were more clonally expanded and had lower generation probabilities than equally common non-associated chains. Several of the top co-occurrence clusters appeared to be linked to parvovirus B19, influenza, CMV and Epstein-Barr virus, according to a later analysis. A few of the identified cytomegalovirus-associated TCR beta chains were confirmed in vitro to be specific for cytomegalovirus antigens. Linkage disequilibrium might explain the correlated functional status among segregating V segments, but an unknown experimental factor could not be excluded. Because the 87-base-pair reads could not distinguish some IMGT-functional V segments, including TRBV6-2 and TRBV6-3, those segments were excluded. V-gene and J-gene trimming of TCR beta chains was associated with a missense DCLRE1C variant in a later genetic analysis, and the association was replicated in an independent cohort. In an earlier analysis of 587 of the donors, most TCR beta V segments appeared in productive rearrangements about 87% or about 30% of the time, broadly matching IMGT annotations. In a later analysis, the rate of TCR association differed among HLA loci, with DRB1 alleles having the most associated TCRs and HLA-C alleles having the fewest. About 17 rarely observed V segments, including chromosome 9 orphons, were excluded from the earlier analysis of some 590 of the donors because counts were too low. A further reported finding was that TCR beta sequences accurately predicted the HLA-A and HLA-B alleles for most subjects in the first cohort. Because some donors lacked HLA typing at each locus, the association tests relied only on the typed subset. A total of 150 to 200 TCR beta chains were listed by the study as associated with cytomegalovirus. A cluster of highly shared sequence variants was judged likely to be a technical artifact of the sequencing pipeline.

Receptors were amplified or captured by the immunoSEQ multiplex PCR assay. A mixture of 60 forward primers for TCR Vbeta segments and 13 reverse primers for TCR Jbeta segments was used in the multiplex PCR. The CDR3 region of rearranged TCR beta genes was amplified from genomic DNA by a multiplex PCR assay. On the Illumina HiSeq System, the amplified TCR beta libraries were sequenced as 87-base-pair reads. Processing in the source paper ran as follows. In a later analysis, roughly 80 million unique TCR beta chains were counted across the roughly 670 repertoires, and roughly 11 million of these chains were shared by at least two donors. Raw reads were error-corrected and collapsed into unique sequences with a nearest-neighbor algorithm that merged closely related sequences to remove PCR and sequencing errors. To assign V, D and J gene segments, CDR3 sequences were aligned to IMGT reference sequences. For a sequence to be retained, at least a six-nucleotide match to both a V gene segment and a J gene segment was required. A rearrangement counted as productive if the CDR3 had no stop codons and remained in frame with V and J, and every other rearrangement counted as non-productive. CDR3 was defined according to IMGT convention as the region running from the second conserved V-encoded cysteine to the conserved J-encoded phenylalanine. The earlier analysis of 500 to 750 of the donors excluded any sequence lacking an unambiguous match to a single V gene segment. In an earlier analysis of approximately 590 of the donors, a V segment was called functional when productive rearrangements were above 56.7%, and segregating when the standard deviation between donors exceeded 5%. To diagnose cytomegalovirus status from the catalog of TCR beta chain sequences, a statistical classification framework was built. A later analysis assigned V and J genes by comparing TCR nucleotide sequences with IMGT/GENE-DB human TR gene sequences. In a later analysis, CDR3 sequences and most-parsimonious VDJ recombination scenarios were assigned using the TCRdist pipeline. In a later analysis, every TCR beta chain was defined by the combination of its CDR3 amino acid sequence and its V-gene family, and reads without a unique V-gene family were dropped. To address suspected cross-contamination and a sequencing artifact, a later analysis removed several hundred highly shared, low-generation-probability nucleotide sequences. In a later analysis, a clonal expansion index for each public chain was calculated from normalized within-repertoire ranks of inferred template counts. In a later analysis, generation probabilities were computed using a VDJ recombination model fitted to out-of-frame rearrangements, and the results were checked against IGoR. In a later analysis, hypergeometric tests were used to score TCR-TCR, TCR-HLA and TCR-CMV co-occurrence, with a repertoire-size bias correction applied to TCR pairs. To estimate false discovery rates, a later analysis permuted the HLA or CMV assignments 20 times. In a later analysis, co-occurring TCRs were grouped using DBSCAN, with TCRdist sequence similarity added in when clustering inside HLA-allele-positive subsets. Repertoires with fewer than 30,000 or more than 120,000 public chains, plus five repertoires with anomalous nucleotide sharing, were excluded from co-occurrence clustering. TCRdb provides this immuneACCESS table in a form limited to in-frame rearrangements. Some clones are lacking; in checked studies, under half of them reflect an unresolved V gene, and why the rest are absent is not known. That table is the source of V, J and clone size, and D and trimming were worked out from the DNA. The sample table lists 65,000 to 90,000 clones, roughly 75% of them with a count of one. The ten largest clonotypes hold about 4% of the sample.

About this clone: It has no known antigen specificity. Base qualities are not at hand, and no much larger clone is one base apart.

V drops 5 bases and J drops 2 bases, leaving 12 bases in between. The germline V gene gives CDR1 as MNHEY and CDR2 as SVGAGI. The cysteine opens and the phenylalanine closes a CDR3 of 14 amino acids. CDR3 DNA only is kept here, 42 bases in frame from base 1. The cohort was made up of 666 healthy bone marrow donors. At the time of sampling, every cohort member was nominally healthy, though immune exposures that went unrecorded were likely present. The donor was CMV seronegative and belonged to the group of 352 seronegative cohort members. Every donor gave a peripheral blood sample, and the peripheral blood mononuclear cells from that sample were used for TCR beta sequencing. The Qiagen DNeasy Blood Extraction Kit was used to extract genomic DNA from the blood cell samples.

This sequence was found in a man aged 55-75 years in good health and CMV-seronegative. The sequenced sample consisted of PBMCs. The chain links TRBV6-5 with TRBJ1-2, with the D segment identity uncertain. The nucleotides read TGTGCCAGCAGTGAGAGTGGGAGGAACTATGGCTACACCTTC. Translated, it gives CASSESGRNYGYTF.